This passage covers 15 T cell receptor beta chains from one sample sequenced in a study of cytomegalovirus exposure and HLA in healthy donors. The PCR used 60 Vbeta and 13 Jbeta primers. Using immunoSEQ multiplex PCR, the repertoire was profiled, and TCRdb retains in-frame clones only, with some absent. The profile shows 90,000 to 95,000 clones, 80% of them singletons. The sample consisted of PBMCs. Receptors originate from a man aged 18 to 35 in good health and CMV-seronegative.

This sequence joins TRBV7-7 and TRBJ2-7; 7 bases agree with TRBD1. The CDR3 runs 14 residues. V lost 0 bases and J lost 5; bases outside the gene matches: 4. Germline V gene sequence: CDR1 SSHAT, CDR2 FNYEAQ (reference sequence). For the CDR3, the DNA is TGTGCCAGCAGCTTAGCGACAGGGAGCCACGAGCAGTACTTC. Translation gives CASSLATGSHEQYF.

In this sample, this clone turned up once. The chain links TRBV6-5 to TRBJ1-5, with D hard to call. Germline lookup yields CDR1 MNHEY and CDR2 SVGAGI. V was shortened by 3 bases and J by 4 bases, with 10 bases between the two germline ends. The CDR3 totals 14 residues. The CDR3 DNA reads as TGTGCCAGCAGTTATTTCTTCTCGAATCAGCCCCAGCATTTT. It translates to CASSYFFSNQPQHF.

This rearrangement joins TRBV14 to TRBJ1-2; D not resolved. Trimming took 0 bases from V and 3 from J, leaving 8 bases between them. Germline V lookup: CDR1 SGHDN, CDR2 FVKESK. This CDR3 region has 14 residues. This CDR3 reads CASSQDFSDYGYTF. The CDR3 region has the DNA TGTGCCAGCAGCCAAGATTTTTCTGACTATGGCTACACCTTC.

The chain couples TRBV19 to TRBJ1-1, with D perhaps matching TRBD1 (5 bases). The V gene's germline CDR1 is LNHDA and CDR2 SQIVND (reference sequence). V shed 2 bases and J shed 3 bases, with 13 bases lying between them. The CDR3 length is 15 residues. CDR3 sequence (DNA): TGTGCCAGTAGTATAAGGGACGGGAGTCACACTGAAGCTTTCTTT. Encoded protein: CASSIRDGSHTEAFF. Supplemented by reference TRBV19 and TRBJ1-1, the full variable domain reads DGGITQSPKYLFRKEGQNVTLSCEQNLNHDAMYWYRQDPGQGLRLIYYSQIVNDFQKGDIAEGYSVSREKKESFPLTVTSAQKNPTAFYLCASSIRDGSHTEAFFGQGTRLTVV.

The chain links TRBV18 to TRBJ2-3; 8 nucleotides agree with TRBD1. This CDR3 comprises 14 residues. CDR1 and CDR2 from the germline V gene are KGHSH and LQKENI. The trim removed 4 bases at V and 0 bases at J, leaving 0 bases unmatched. The CDR3 protein is CASSRQGSTDTQYF. The CDR3 nucleotides read TGTGCCAGCTCACGACAGGGGAGCACAGATACGCAGTATTTT. Complete variable domain (other parts from reference TRBV18 and TRBJ2-3): NAGVMQNPRHLVRRRGQEARLRCSPMKGHSHVYWYRQLPEEGLKFMVYLQKENIIDESGMPKERFSAEFPKEGPSILRIQQVVRGDSAAYFCASSRQGSTDTQYFGPGTRLTVL.

This clone came up a few times. The chain has TRBV5-6 and TRBJ2-5; TRBD2 matches 7 bases. Germline CDR1 SGHDT, CDR2 YYEEEE. The trim removed 4 bases at V and 1 base at J, leaving 10 bases unmatched. The CDR3 is 16 residues long. CDR3 DNA sequence: TGTGCCAGCAGCAGCGGTGGGGGGGGACTCCAAGAGACCCAGTACTTC. It yields the protein CASSSGGGGLQETQYF.

V and J are TRBV18 and TRBJ2-7, with D perhaps matching TRBD1 (5 bases). CDR3 length: 12 amino acids. Germline V lookup: CDR1 KGHSH, CDR2 LQKENI. V was clipped by 6 bases and J by 3 bases, with 9 bases between them. The CDR3: CASSPGHYEQYF. The CDR3 region has the DNA TGTGCCAGCTCCCCAGGACACTACGAGCAGTACTTC.

The chain carries TRBV6-1 and TRBJ2-3; 10 bases match TRBD2. In germline, CDR1 is MNHNS, CDR2 SASEGT. V trimming: 7 bases; J trimming: 2 bases; junction bases outside the gene matches: 3. The length of the CDR3 is 14 residues. DNA for the CDR3: TGTGCCAGCAAAACTAGCGGGGACACAGATACGCAGTATTTT. Amino acid sequence: CASKTSGDTDTQYF.

V is TRBV2 and J is TRBJ1-5, with 10 positions matching TRBD1. V shed 1 base and J 7 bases; nucleotides not matched to a gene: 7. Germline V gene data show CDR1 as SNHLY and CDR2 as FYNNEI. CDR3 size: 16 residues. CDR3 nucleotide sequence: TGTGCCAGCAGTGAAGTAGGAGGGACAGGGGACCAGCCCCAGCATTTT. Translated: CASSEVGGTGDQPQHF.

The CDR3 coding sequence is TGTGCCAGCAGCCAAGATTTGAAGAGGACTGAAGCTTTCTTT. Translated, it gives CASSQDLKRTEAFF. This sequence joins TRBV14 and TRBJ1-1; D is unclear. Germline lookup yields CDR1 SGHDN and CDR2 FVKESK. This CDR3 comprises 14 residues. V was cut by 0 bases and J by 5 bases, with 10 bases left in between.

In its sample, this clone was seen once. One end of the junction does not line up with germline, which may come from a read error. The J gene is TRBJ2-3, the V gene TRBV7-3; 9 nucleotides line up with TRBD2. The CDR3 has 14 residues. Per the germline V gene, CDR1 is SGHTA and CDR2 is FQGTGA. CDR3: CASSSGTSTHTQYF. In DNA, the CDR3 is TGTGCCAGCAGCTCCGGGACTAGCACACATACGCAGTATTTT. The full variable domain, rest sourced from reference TRBV7-3 and TRBJ2-3, is GAGVSQTPSNKVTEKGKYVELRCDPISGHTALYWYRQSLGQGPEFLIYFQGTGAADDSGLPNDRFFAVRPEGSVSTLKIQRTERGDSAVYLCASSSGTSTHTQYFGPGTRLTVL.

This sequence joins TRBV11-2 and TRBJ2-5, with 12 bases fitting TRBD2. This CDR3 comprises 18 residues. Germline-derived CDR1 and CDR2 are SGHAT and FQNNGV. With V trimmed by 2 bases and J by 4 bases, 11 bases remained unmatched. CDR3 loop: CASSLLLAGGPVRETQYF. CDR3 nucleotide sequence: TGTGCCAGCAGCTTACTCCTAGCGGGGGGGCCGGTGAGAGAGACCCAGTACTTC.

Note on this clone: The sample holds other DNA sequences that translate to the same CDR3. The chain joins TRBV19 to TRBJ1-1, with a possible D match to TRBD1 (5 bases). Germline V gene sequence: CDR1 LNHDA, CDR2 SQIVND (reference sequence). The CDR3 spans 14 residues. The ends were cut back, 1 base at V and 5 bases at J, with 11 bases in the middle. Here the CDR3 reads CASSIVRGGTEAFF. As DNA, the CDR3 is TGTGCCAGTAGTATAGTGAGGGGAGGAACTGAAGCTTTCTTT.

V usage is TRBV6-1 and J usage is TRBJ2-1, with a possible D match to TRBD1 (6 bases). The CDR3 covers 14 residues. The germline V gene has CDR1 MNHNS and CDR2 SASEGT. V was clipped by 4 bases and J by 5 bases, with 12 bases between them. CDR3 loop: CASSAGTTNNEQFF. For the CDR3, the DNA is TGTGCCAGCAGTGCTGGGACAACGAACAATGAGCAGTTCTTC.

CDR3 in DNA: TGTGCCAGCAGTTTCAGGGGCAGGAACACTGAAGCTTTCTTT. Translated, it gives CASSFRGRNTEAFF. The chain joins TRBV27 to TRBJ1-1, with a weak D call TRBD1 (6 bases). The CDR3 has 14 amino acids. The germline gives CDR1 MNHEY, CDR2 SMNVEV (reference sequence). The V and J ends lost 3 bases and 1 base respectively, with 9 bases between them.